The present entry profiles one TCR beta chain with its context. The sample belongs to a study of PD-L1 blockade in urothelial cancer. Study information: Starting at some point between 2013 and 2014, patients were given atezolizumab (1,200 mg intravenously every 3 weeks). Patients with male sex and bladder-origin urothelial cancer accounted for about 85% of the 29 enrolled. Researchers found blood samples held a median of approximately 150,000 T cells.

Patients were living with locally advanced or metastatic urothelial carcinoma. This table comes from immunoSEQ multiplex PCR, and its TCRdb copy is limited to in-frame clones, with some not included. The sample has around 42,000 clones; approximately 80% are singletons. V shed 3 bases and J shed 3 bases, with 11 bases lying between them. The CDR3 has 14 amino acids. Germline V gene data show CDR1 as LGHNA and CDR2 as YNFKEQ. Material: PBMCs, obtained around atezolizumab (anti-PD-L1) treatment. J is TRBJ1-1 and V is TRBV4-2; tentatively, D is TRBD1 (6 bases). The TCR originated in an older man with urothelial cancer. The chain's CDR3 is CASSQGDTDTEAFF. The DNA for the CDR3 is TGTGCCAGCAGCCAGGGGGACACCGACACTGAAGCTTTCTTT.